Each of the 30 T cell receptor beta chains below was sequenced from the same sample in a study of blood T cell repertoires in COVID-19. Clones were read by immunoSEQ multiplex PCR, and TCRdb kept only the in-frame ones, dropping some. The sample records under 65,000 clones, 80% to 90% being singletons. Sequenced material: peripheral blood. The receptors stem from a woman aged 60-70 years with COVID-19, enrolled during active disease.

The chain has TRBV12-3 or TRBV12-4 and TRBJ2-1; D call uncertain. The V and J ends lost 2 bases and 8 bases respectively, with 4 bases between them. This CDR3 spans 11 amino acids. This chain's CDR3 is CASSLLDEQFF. CDR3 coding DNA: TGTGCCAGCAGTTTACTAGATGAGCAGTTCTTC.

The chain recombines TRBV28 with TRBJ1-5; D perhaps matches TRBD1 (5 bases). The CDR3 is made up of 12 amino acids. V lost 5 bases and J 7 bases, leaving 9 bases between the germline ends. CDR1 and CDR2 (germline): MDHEN, SYDVKM. The CDR3 protein is CASSVNRQPQHF. CDR3 DNA: TGTGCCAGCAGTGTTAACAGGCAGCCCCAGCATTTT. The whole variable domain, filled in from reference TRBV28 and TRBJ1-5, reads DVKVTQSSRYLVKRTGEKVFLECVQDMDHENMFWYRQDPGLGLRLIYFSYDVKMKEKGDIPEGYSVSREKKERFSLILESASTNQTSMYLCASSVNRQPQHFGDGTRLSIL.

The chain recombines TRBV28 with TRBJ2-1; D possibly corresponds to TRBD2 (6 bases). V was cut by 3 bases and J by 6 bases, with 12 bases left in between. Germline V gives CDR1 MDHEN, CDR2 SYDVKM. The CDR3 is made up of 14 amino acids. CDR3 nucleotide sequence: TGTGCCAGCAGTTTTGCGGGAAACCGCAATGAGCAGTTCTTC. It codes for CASSFAGNRNEQFF.

The chain links TRBV24-1 to TRBJ1-1, with D uncertain. The V end lost 4 bases, the J end lost 1 base, and 9 bases lay between the germline ends. Looked up from germline, CDR1 is KGHDR and CDR2 is SFDVKD. The CDR3 spans 14 residues. Here the CDR3 DNA reads TGTGCCACCAGTGAAGGAGAGCCGAACACTGAAGCTTTCTTT. Protein sequence: CATSEGEPNTEAFF.

The chain employs TRBV28 and TRBJ2-3; D is perhaps TRBD1 (6 bases). The V gene lost 7 bases and the J gene lost 3 bases, with 20 bases spanning the gap. This CDR3 has 16 amino acids. In germline, CDR1 is MDHEN, CDR2 SYDVKM. In DNA, the CDR3 is TGTGCCAGCACCGCAAGTAGGGGGTGGGGGACAGATACGCAGTATTTT. Protein product: CASTASRGWGTDTQYF.

This chain links TRBV27 with TRBJ2-1; 7 nucleotides line up with TRBD1. V lost 5 bases and J lost 6; bases outside the gene matches: 10. The CDR3 extends over 15 amino acids. Germline CDR1 MNHEY, CDR2 SMNVEV (reference sequence). The CDR3 is CASSGTGDSANEQFF. The CDR3 region has the DNA TGTGCCAGCAGTGGCACAGGGGATTCGGCCAATGAGCAGTTCTTC.

DNA for the CDR3: TGTGCCAGCAGTTCCCGTAGTATTTATGGCTACACCTTC. Translated: CASSSRSIYGYTF. This chain uses TRBV6-6 with TRBJ1-2; D not certain. The CDR3 is made up of 13 amino acids. The V gene's germline CDR1 is MNHNY and CDR2 SVGAGI (reference sequence). Trimming removed 4 bases from V and 5 bases from J, with 11 bases in between.

The V gene is TRBV15, the J gene TRBJ1-2; TRBD1 agrees at 9 bases. CDR1 is LNHNV and CDR2 is YYDKDF in the germline V gene (reference sequence). This CDR3 comprises 15 residues. With 5 bases clipped from V and 5 bases from J, the junction kept 9 bases outside the gene matches. CDR3 residues: CATSAPGTGIYGYTF. CDR3 coding DNA: TGTGCCACCAGCGCCCCCGGGACAGGGATATATGGCTACACCTTC.

The CDR3 loop is CASSRRSQGKRNTEAFF. The CDR3 nucleotides read TGTGCCAGCAGTCGACGGTCGCAGGGGAAGAGGAACACTGAAGCTTTCTTT. The chain recombines TRBV2 with TRBJ1-1, with a weak D call TRBD1 (6 bases). This CDR3 is 17 amino acids long. Germline values: CDR1 SNHLY, CDR2 FYNNEI. Trimming shortened V by 5 bases and J by 1 base, and 20 bases separated the two germline ends.

The chain is built from TRBV18 and TRBJ1-5; 8 bases are a match to TRBD1. Germline V gene data show CDR1 as KGHSH and CDR2 as LQKENI. The CDR3 has 17 amino acids. The V and J ends lost 3 bases and 1 base, in that order; junction bases with no gene match: 8. CDR3 loop: CASSPGQGRGSNQPQHF. In nucleotides, the CDR3 is TGTGCCAGCTCACCCGGACAGGGTCGGGGGAGCAATCAGCCCCAGCATTTT.

This chain joins TRBV27 and TRBJ2-7; 9 nucleotides match TRBD1. The CDR3 runs to 15 residues. V lost 2 bases and J lost 2; bases outside the gene matches: 4. Looked up from germline, CDR1 is MNHEY and CDR2 is SMNVEV (reference sequence). The CDR3 protein is CASSLRGTGTYEQYF. The CDR3 DNA is TGTGCCAGCAGTTTAAGGGGGACAGGGACCTACGAGCAGTACTTC.

This chain connects TRBV6-1 to TRBJ2-7, with 9 bases lining up with TRBD1. The CDR3 has 18 residues. The trim removed 1 base at V and 4 bases at J, leaving 14 bases unmatched. Germline CDR1 and CDR2: MNHNS and SASEGT. The chain's CDR3 is CASSEVRTGTGHFYEQYF. In nucleotides, the CDR3 is TGTGCCAGCAGTGAAGTGAGGACCGGGACAGGGCATTTTTACGAGCAGTACTTC.

The chain uses TRBV20-1 and TRBJ1-2; possible D gene TRBD1, 5 bases. CDR1 is DFQATT, CDR2 SNEGSKA, per germline (reference sequence). Trimming cost V 3 bases and J 0 bases, with 11 bases left between them. This CDR3 contains 14 residues. The CDR3 DNA is TGCAGTGCTAGTCACGGGGGAACTAACTATGGCTACACCTTC. Amino acid sequence: CSASHGGTNYGYTF.

The table lists this clone with a count of one. The chain has TRBV28 and TRBJ1-2, with D perhaps TRBD1 (5 bases). V was clipped by 7 bases and J by 2 bases, with 20 bases between them. This CDR3 is built from 16 residues. Germline V CDR1 and CDR2: MDHEN, SYDVKM. CDR3 in DNA: TGTGCCAGCACCTCGGGGGGTTGGGTAGTAAACTATGGCTACACCTTC. Its protein is CASTSGGWVVNYGYTF.

The V call is TRBV28, the J call TRBJ1-3; TRBD1 matches 7 bases. Germline V lookup: CDR1 MDHEN, CDR2 SYDVKM. V shed 5 bases and J 0 bases; nucleotides not matched to a gene: 7. This CDR3 spans 16 amino acids. In DNA form, the CDR3 reads TGTGCCAGCAGTCCAGGGGGACACCTCTCTGGAAACACCATATATTTT. It is translated as CASSPGGHLSGNTIYF.

The rearrangement uses TRBV10-3 and TRBJ2-1, with 10 bases lining up with TRBD1. V was pared by 9 bases and J by 6 bases, with 2 bases of the junction left unmatched. This CDR3 is built from 12 residues. Germline assignment: CDR1 ENHRY and CDR2 SYGVKD. CDR3: CAMGDRGNEQFF. CDR3 nucleotide sequence: TGTGCCATGGGGGACAGGGGCAATGAGCAGTTCTTC.

The chain has TRBV10-1 and TRBJ1-6; D not resolved. Germline CDR1 WNHNN, CDR2 SYGVQD (reference sequence). V was trimmed by 2 bases and J by 1 base, leaving 9 bases between them. CDR3 length equals 16 residues. The CDR3 spells CASSEREGSYNSPLHF. DNA of the CDR3: TGCGCCAGCAGTGAGAGAGAGGGATCCTATAATTCACCCCTCCACTTT.

The V call is TRBV11-2, the J call TRBJ2-3, with D possibly TRBD2 on 6 matching bases. The CDR3 has 14 amino acids. The germline CDR1 and CDR2 sequences are SGHAT and FQNNGV. V lost 5 bases to trimming and J lost 0 bases, with 9 bases between them. The CDR3 loop is CASSTTSSTDTQYF. As DNA, the CDR3 is TGTGCCAGCAGCACGACTAGTAGCACAGATACGCAGTATTTT. The full variable domain, with the rest looked up from reference TRBV11-2 and TRBJ2-3, is EAGVAQSPRYKIIEKRQSVAFWCNPISGHATLYWYQQILGQGPKLLIQFQNNGVVDDSQLPKDRFSAERLKGVDSTLKIQPAKLEDSAVYLCASSTTSSTDTQYFGPGTRLTVL.

The chain links TRBV4-1 to TRBJ1-1, with a tentative D call TRBD1 (5 bases). The length of the CDR3 is 15 residues. Germline V gene sequence: CDR1 MGHRA, CDR2 YSYEKL. V lost 0 bases and J lost 0, with 8 bases in between. The CDR3 DNA is TGCGCCAGCAGCCAAGATCAGGGATTGAACACTGAAGCTTTCTTT. This translates into CASSQDQGLNTEAFF.

This clone was observed once. This chain links TRBV3-1 (or the pseudogene TRBV3-2) with TRBJ2-1, with TRBD2 matching 7 bases. This CDR3 region has 17 residues. Trimming took 1 base from V and 0 from J; bases not matched to a gene: 6. Per the germline V gene, CDR1 is LGHDT and CDR2 is YNNKEL (reference sequence). CDR3 residues: CASSQGIAGSSYNEQFF. CDR3 nucleotide sequence: TGTGCCAGCAGCCAAGGGATAGCGGGCAGCTCCTACAATGAGCAGTTCTTC.

The gene calls are TRBV6-5 and TRBJ2-3, with TRBD1 identical over 10 bases. The CDR3 is made up of 13 amino acids. After removal of 10 bases from V and 3 bases from J, the junction contained 4 bases not matched to a gene. Germline values: CDR1 MNHEY, CDR2 SVGAGI. The CDR3 region is CAIGTGETDTQYF. CDR3 DNA sequence: TGTGCCATCGGGACAGGGGAGACAGATACGCAGTATTTT.

The chain employs TRBV14 and TRBJ1-2, with 9 bases aligning to TRBD1. CDR3 length: 16 residues. Germline CDR1 is SGHDN and CDR2 is FVKESK. The ends lost 4 bases at V and 8 bases at J; junction bases unmatched: 14. CDR3 loop: CASSPNPGQGFGGYTF. CDR3 DNA sequence: TGTGCCAGCAGCCCGAATCCGGGACAGGGATTCGGGGGCTACACCTTC.

The CDR3 loop reads CASSRAGTSLEQYF. CDR3 sequence (DNA): TGTGCCAGCAGCCGCGCCGGGACTAGTCTCGAGCAGTACTTC. The J gene is TRBJ2-7, the V gene TRBV14, with 8 bases that match TRBD2. After removal of 4 bases from V and 6 bases from J, the junction contained 8 bases not matched to a gene. The CDR3 covers 14 residues. The germline V gene has CDR1 SGHDN and CDR2 FVKESK.

The chain recombines TRBV27 with TRBJ2-5; TRBD1 matches 8 bases. The CDR3 length is 15 residues. CDR1 and CDR2 (germline): MNHEY, SMNVEV (reference sequence). V shed 3 bases and J 0 bases; nucleotides not matched to a gene: 3. CDR3 amino acids: CASSLNRGYQETQYF. As DNA, the CDR3 is TGTGCCAGCAGTTTGAACAGGGGGTACCAAGAGACCCAGTACTTC.

The genes are TRBV28 and TRBJ2-5, with D perhaps matching TRBD1 (6 bases). The V end was cut by 4 bases, the J end by 5 bases, with 17 bases between. Germline CDR1 is MDHEN and CDR2 is SYDVKM. The CDR3 is 15 residues long. The CDR3 loop is CASSSDRKVGETQYF. The CDR3 DNA reads as TGTGCCAGCAGTTCGGACAGAAAGGTCGGGGAGACCCAGTACTTC.

This sequence joins TRBV6-5 and TRBJ2-5; 7 bases match TRBD1. Germline CDR1 MNHEY, CDR2 SVGAGI. The CDR3 has 14 residues. After removal of 4 bases from V and 5 bases from J, the junction contained 7 bases not matched to a gene. The CDR3 region is CASSLFGTAETQYF. DNA of the CDR3: TGTGCCAGCAGTTTATTCGGGACAGCGGAGACCCAGTACTTC.

This chain joins TRBV19 and TRBJ2-7; TRBD2 matches 7 bases. This CDR3 spans 15 amino acids. J lost 1 base, V lost 6 bases, and 9 bases had no gene match. Germline V gives CDR1 LNHDA, CDR2 SQIVND (reference sequence). The CDR3 DNA is TGTGCCAGTAGGAGGGCTAGCGGTAATTCCTACGAGCAGTACTTC. It codes for CASRRASGNSYEQYF.

A single count supports this clone. This chain links TRBV3-1 (or the pseudogene TRBV3-2) with TRBJ2-3; the match to TRBD2 covers 8 bases. This CDR3 is 19 amino acids long. Germline CDR1 LGHDT, CDR2 YNNKEL (reference sequence). J lost 2 bases, V lost 2 bases, and 15 bases had no gene match. The CDR3 reads CASSQRRLGAGVNTDTQYF. CDR3 nucleotides: TGTGCCAGCAGCCAACGCCGCTTGGGAGCGGGAGTTAACACAGATACGCAGTATTTT.

V is TRBV15 and J is TRBJ1-1; D gene ambiguous. The CDR3 has 13 amino acids. In germline, CDR1 is LNHNV, CDR2 YYDKDF (reference sequence). V was pared by 1 base and J by 2 bases, with 5 bases between. The chain's CDR3 is CATSRAFNTEAFF. CDR3 coding DNA: TGTGCCACCAGCAGAGCCTTTAACACTGAAGCTTTCTTT.

The gene calls are TRBV18 and TRBJ2-3; 13 bases line up with TRBD2. With 2 bases clipped from V and 8 bases from J, the junction kept 4 bases outside the gene matches. The CDR3 consists of 15 residues. CDR1 and CDR2 (germline): KGHSH, LQKENI. The CDR3: CASSPSGLAGSTQYF. DNA of the CDR3: TGTGCCAGCTCACCATCGGGACTAGCGGGAAGTACGCAGTATTTT.